A single sample gave rise to the 30 T cell receptor beta chains below, sequenced in a study of blood T cell repertoires in COVID-19. Sequenced by immunoSEQ multiplex PCR; TCRdb stores in-frame clones only, minus some. The profile covers about 210,000 clones, with more than 75% appearing a single time and approximately 2.9% taken by the ten largest. Material for sequencing was peripheral blood. Receptors were obtained from a man in his sixties with acute or convalescent COVID-19.

The chain recombines TRBV14 with TRBJ2-3; 9 bases line up with TRBD1. The ends lost 1 base at V and 4 bases at J; junction bases unmatched: 3. The V gene's germline CDR1 is SGHDN and CDR2 FVKESK. The CDR3 is 15 residues long. The CDR3 is CASSQGQGGADTQYF. The DNA for the CDR3 is TGTGCCAGCAGCCAAGGACAGGGGGGGGCAGATACGCAGTATTTT.

The rearrangement uses TRBV7-2 and TRBJ2-7; no clear D. The CDR3 has 14 residues. The germline V and J ends were trimmed by 1 base and 0 bases, with 7 bases remaining between them. Germline V CDR1 and CDR2: SGHTA, FQGNSA. CDR3 loop: CASSLGDISYEQYF. The DNA of the CDR3 is TGTGCCAGCAGCTTAGGTGACATCTCCTACGAGCAGTACTTC.

The chain couples TRBV7-7 to TRBJ2-2; D is unresolved. Trimming shortened V by 5 bases and J by 8 bases, and 18 bases separated the two germline ends. The V gene's germline CDR1 is SSHAT and CDR2 FNYEAQ (reference sequence). CDR3 size: 15 residues. CDR3 in amino acids: CASSPKAPPGGELFF. CDR3 coding DNA: TGTGCCAGCAGCCCCAAAGCGCCACCCGGAGGGGAGCTGTTTTTT.

The V gene is TRBV19, the J gene TRBJ1-3; the D gene is possibly TRBD1 (6 bases). From germline, CDR1 is LNHDA and CDR2 SQIVND (reference sequence). Trimming took off 3 bases at V and 4 bases at J, with 10 bases between the two ends. This CDR3 is built from 14 residues. The CDR3 protein is CASSMGAWGNTIYF. The CDR3 coding sequence is TGTGCCAGTAGTATGGGGGCTTGGGGAAACACCATATATTTT.

This clone was found many times. This chain connects TRBV15 to TRBJ2-1, with D hard to call. Trimming pared 5 bases from V and 7 bases from J, leaving 15 bases between. The CDR3 loop spans 14 amino acids. Germline loops: CDR1 LNHNV, CDR2 YYDKDF (reference sequence). In DNA, the CDR3 is TGTGCCACCAGCTCACGAACAAACACGAATGAGCAGTTCTTC. Encoded protein: CATSSRTNTNEQFF.

This chain uses TRBV7-2 with TRBJ2-5, with TRBD1 matching 8 bases. The CDR3 has 15 residues. Germline CDR1 SGHTA, CDR2 FQGNSA. V was clipped by 2 bases and J by 5 bases; unmatched bases: 7. This CDR3 reads CASSLQGASGETQYF. The DNA of the CDR3 is TGTGCCAGCAGCTTACAGGGGGCATCGGGGGAGACCCAGTACTTC.

J is TRBJ1-3 and V is TRBV5-1; D ambiguous. This CDR3 is 17 amino acids long. Germline values: CDR1 SGHRS, CDR2 YFSETQ. The ends were cut back, 0 bases at V and 0 bases at J, with 13 bases in the middle. The DNA of the CDR3 is TGCGCCAGCAGCTTGGAAGCACAGACCAGCTCTGGAAACACCATATATTTT. Translation: CASSLEAQTSSGNTIYF.

J is TRBJ2-7 and V is TRBV20-1, with 9 positions matching TRBD1. Per germline, CDR1 DFQATT and CDR2 SNEGSKA (reference sequence). The CDR3 has 14 amino acids. Germline trimming cut 3 bases from V and 3 bases from J; bases unmatched to any gene: 6. The CDR3: CSASRDRVDYEQYF. The CDR3 DNA reads TGCAGTGCTAGTCGGGACAGGGTCGACTACGAGCAGTACTTC.

The V call is TRBV7-8, the J call TRBJ2-1; 7 positions match TRBD2. Germline V gene lookup returns CDR1 SGHVS and CDR2 FQNEAQ. The CDR3 runs to 15 residues. The ends lost 5 bases at V and 4 bases at J; junction bases unmatched: 8. In DNA form, the CDR3 reads TGTGCCAGCAGCCTAAGCGGGGCACTTTACAATGAGCAGTTCTTC. Its translation is CASSLSGALYNEQFF.

The J gene is TRBJ2-2, the V gene TRBV6-5; 10 bases are shared with TRBD1. The CDR3 consists of 14 residues. Germline CDR1 reads MNHEY; CDR2 reads SVGAGI. The V segment lost 8 bases and the J segment 4 bases; nucleotides outside the gene matches: 4. Written as DNA, the CDR3 is TGTGCCAGCCGAAGGACAGGGGGCACCGGGGAGCTGTTTTTT. Translating gives CASRRTGGTGELFF.

The chain is built from TRBV28 and TRBJ1-2; a weak D match, TRBD1 (6 bases). Germline CDR1 and CDR2: MDHEN and SYDVKM. V dropped 7 bases and J dropped 2 bases, with 17 bases sitting between them. This CDR3 contains 15 residues. For the CDR3, the DNA is TGTGCCAGCATCCTCGGGGGGGCGAGGAACTATGGCTACACCTTC. Protein: CASILGGARNYGYTF.

V and J are TRBV4-1 and TRBJ2-3, with 14 nucleotides matching TRBD2. The germline CDR1 and CDR2 sequences are MGHRA and YSYEKL. The CDR3 is 17 residues long. V lost 4 bases to trimming and J lost 6 bases; unmatched junction nucleotides: 9. CDR3 sequence reads: CASSPLGTSGGGDTQYF. Here the CDR3 DNA reads TGCGCCAGCAGCCCCCTCGGGACTAGCGGGGGCGGGGATACGCAGTATTTT.

This clone is a singleton in its sample. CDR3 DNA sequence: TGTGCCAGCAGTCCCAGGGGGCAGGGAAGCTCCTATAATTCACCCCTCCACTTT. Residues: CASSPRGQGSSYNSPLHF. The chain carries TRBV6-6 and TRBJ1-6; 8 bases align to TRBD1. This CDR3 spans 18 amino acids. CDR1 is MNHNY, CDR2 SVGAGI, per germline (reference sequence). J was trimmed by 0 bases and V by 5 bases; bases with no gene match: 9.

The V and J genes are TRBV7-2 and TRBJ1-2; 7 positions agree with TRBD1. The CDR3 is 14 residues long. Germline assignment: CDR1 SGHTA and CDR2 FQGNSA. V trimming: 6 bases; J trimming: 2 bases; junction bases outside the gene matches: 6. The CDR3, as DNA: TGTGCCAGCAGACTGGACAGGACAAACTATGGCTACACCTTC. Amino acids: CASRLDRTNYGYTF.

The chain couples TRBV27 to TRBJ1-4, with D hard to call. This CDR3 spans 13 amino acids. CDR1 and CDR2 from the germline V gene are MNHEY and SMNVEV (reference sequence). V lost 3 bases to trimming and J lost 4 bases, with 6 bases between them. CDR3: CASSFSFNEKLFF. Written as DNA, the CDR3 is TGTGCCAGCAGTTTTAGTTTTAATGAAAAACTGTTTTTT.

J is TRBJ1-2 and V is TRBV29-1; 8 nucleotides align to TRBD1. Looked up from germline, CDR1 is SQVTM and CDR2 is ANQGSEA. V lost 2 bases to trimming and J lost 3 bases; unmatched junction nucleotides: 5. The CDR3 runs to 14 residues. The CDR3 DNA follows: TGCAGCGTTGAACCCAAGACAGGGGACTATGGCTACACCTTC. Protein sequence: CSVEPKTGDYGYTF.

The genes are TRBV7-8 and TRBJ1-5, with D perhaps TRBD1 (5 bases). The length of the CDR3 is 15 residues. Trimming left V 1 base short and J 5 bases short, with 12 bases between. The germline V gene encodes CDR1 SGHVS and CDR2 FQNEAQ. In nucleotides, the CDR3 is TGTGCCAGCAGCTTAGTTGGGGCAGGGTATCAGCCCCAGCATTTT. It yields the protein CASSLVGAGYQPQHF.

The chain combines TRBV28 with TRBJ1-5; D might be TRBD1 (5 bases). In germline, CDR1 is MDHEN, CDR2 SYDVKM. The CDR3 loop spans 15 amino acids. Trimming left V 1 base short and J 3 bases short, with 10 bases between. CDR3 sequence (DNA): TGTGCCAGCAGTTTATTCGCAGGGTTCAATCAGCCCCAGCATTTT. It yields the protein CASSLFAGFNQPQHF.

The chain couples TRBV5-3 to TRBJ2-2, with a possible D match to TRBD2 (6 bases). TRBV5-3 is recorded as an ORF, its role being uncertain. The CDR3 loop spans 22 amino acids. Trimming pared 0 bases from V and 0 bases from J, leaving 27 bases between. DNA for the CDR3: TGTGCCAGAAGCTTGGCCTTGGCCGGCGGGGCCCTTACTTACGCGAACACCGGGGAGCTGTTTTTT. Translation: CARSLALAGGALTYANTGELFF.

This clone was counted at least ten times. This rearrangement joins TRBV6-6 to TRBJ1-3, with D perhaps TRBD1 (5 bases). Germline V lookup: CDR1 MNHNY, CDR2 SVGAGI (reference sequence). The germline V and J ends were trimmed by 6 bases and 2 bases, with 17 bases remaining between them. CDR3 length: 16 amino acids. CDR3 nucleotides: TGTGCCAGCAGCTACGGGGGAGGGCTAGCTGGAAACACCATATATTTT. Its translation is CASSYGGGLAGNTIYF.

The CDR3 loop reads CASRGQDDLFF. CDR3 coding DNA: TGTGCCAGCAGAGGACAGGATGACCTGTTTTTT. V and J are TRBV11-2 and TRBJ1-4; 7 bases align to TRBD1. Germline V gene sequence: CDR1 SGHAT, CDR2 FQNNGV. CDR3 length: 11 amino acids. V was pared by 6 bases and J by 14 bases, with 6 bases of the junction left unmatched.

This clone has a handful of counts. The chain couples TRBV7-3 to TRBJ1-1, with 8 bases identical to TRBD1. This CDR3 has 14 amino acids. The germline V gene encodes CDR1 SGHTA and CDR2 FQGTGA. Trimming cost V 5 bases and J 3 bases; bases outside gene matches: 5. DNA for the CDR3: TGTGCCAGCAGCCCGCAGGGGGCGGACACTGAAGCTTTCTTT. Translation: CASSPQGADTEAFF.

V gene TRBV28 combines with J gene TRBJ2-7; D not certain. The CDR3 contains 12 residues. V was pared by 5 bases and J by 7 bases, with 12 bases between. Germline values: CDR1 MDHEN, CDR2 SYDVKM. The CDR3 spells CASSRSPREQYF. CDR3 bases: TGTGCCAGCAGTCGGAGTCCGCGTGAGCAGTACTTC.

The DNA of the CDR3 is TGCGCCAGCAGCTTGCCCAGGGGGCTGGCTAATGAAAAACTGTTTTTT. Protein sequence: CASSLPRGLANEKLFF. This rearrangement joins TRBV5-1 to TRBJ1-4, with 8 positions matching TRBD1. Germline trimming cut 1 base from V and 3 bases from J; bases unmatched to any gene: 5. The germline V gene encodes CDR1 SGHRS and CDR2 YFSETQ. This CDR3 contains 16 residues.

In its sample, this clone was seen a few times. The chain uses TRBV27 and TRBJ2-1; D perhaps matches TRBD1 (5 bases). The V end lost 6 bases, the J end lost 8 bases, and 11 bases lay between the germline ends. The germline CDR1 and CDR2 sequences are MNHEY and SMNVEV (reference sequence). This CDR3 contains 12 residues. The CDR3 sequence: CASRQTGYEQFF. CDR3 nucleotides: TGTGCCAGCAGGCAAACAGGTTATGAGCAGTTCTTC.

The genes are TRBV4-2 and TRBJ2-2; TRBD1 matches at 8 bases. V trimming: 0 bases; J trimming: 1 base; junction bases outside the gene matches: 1. The germline V gene encodes CDR1 LGHNA and CDR2 YNFKEQ. CDR3 length: 16 amino acids. In DNA form, the CDR3 reads TGTGCCAGCAGCCAAGAAGGGACAGGGAACACCGGGGAGCTGTTTTTT. This encodes CASSQEGTGNTGELFF.

The chain combines TRBV7-2 with TRBJ2-2; 8 positions agree with TRBD1. CDR1 is SGHTA, CDR2 FQGNSA, per germline. This CDR3 is built from 16 residues. Trimming at V came to 5 bases and at J to 4 bases, leaving 9 bases not matched to a gene. This chain's CDR3 is CASSPIDRGGTGELFF. The CDR3 DNA reads as TGTGCCAGCAGCCCGATCGACAGGGGAGGCACCGGGGAGCTGTTTTTT.

The chain is built from TRBV6-5 and TRBJ2-7, with D possibly being TRBD2 (6 bases). V was cut by 8 bases and J by 0 bases, with 17 bases left in between. From germline, CDR1 is MNHEY and CDR2 SVGAGI. This CDR3 spans 15 amino acids. The chain's CDR3 is CASGTPGLPSYEQYF. For the CDR3, the DNA is TGTGCCAGCGGAACACCGGGACTCCCCTCCTACGAGCAGTACTTC.

The gene calls are TRBV6-5 and TRBJ2-2; 9 bases are shared with TRBD2. Germline CDR1 reads MNHEY; CDR2 reads SVGAGI. The CDR3 covers 15 residues. After removal of 7 bases from V and 6 bases from J, the junction contained 9 bases not matched to a gene. CDR3 amino acids: CASTARSGGPGELFF. In DNA form, the CDR3 reads TGTGCCAGCACCGCCCGTAGCGGGGGCCCCGGGGAGCTGTTTTTT.

The chain links TRBV19 to TRBJ2-4; 7 bases line up with TRBD1. Looked up from germline, CDR1 is LNHDA and CDR2 is SQIVND (reference sequence). This CDR3 is 15 amino acids long. The ends lost 2 bases at V and 4 bases at J; junction bases unmatched: 5. CDR3 bases: TGTGCCAGTAGTATATCCGGGACAGCGAAAAACATTCAGTACTTC. Translation: CASSISGTAKNIQYF. The entire variable domain, with the rest obtained from reference TRBV19 and TRBJ2-4, is as follows: DGGITQSPKYLFRKEGQNVTLSCEQNLNHDAMYWYRQDPGQGLRLIYYSQIVNDFQKGDIAEGYSVSREKKESFPLTVTSAQKNPTAFYLCASSISGTAKNIQYFGAGTRLSVL.